What follows describes a single T cell receptor beta chain. The CDR3 runs 16 residues. Per germline, CDR1 SGHTA and CDR2 FQGTGA. J lost 0 bases, V lost 5 bases, and 7 bases had no gene match. This sample is drawn from a study of T cell changes during pregnancy in multiple sclerosis. Method: immunoSEQ multiplex PCR; TCRdb's copy keeps in-frame clones and lacks some. The data contain 60,000 to 70,000 clones, roughly 90% of them singletons. The receptor was isolated from a female donor in good health, enrolled as a control in a pregnancy study. The chain carries TRBV7-3 and TRBJ2-1; 7 nucleotides align to TRBD2. The material was peripheral blood, obtained in the second trimester of pregnancy. CDR3 region: CASSRLRESSYNEQFF. The CDR3 DNA reads as TGTGCCAGCAGCCGGTTGCGGGAGAGCTCCTACAATGAGCAGTTCTTC.